This T cell receptor (beta chain) derives from a study of blood T cell repertoires in COVID-19. This clone came up once. The repertoire was sequenced with immunoSEQ multiplex PCR; TCRdb's copy has only in-frame clones and lacks some. Of fewer than 350,000 clones listed, approximately 91% are singletons. V was clipped by 3 bases and J by 5 bases; unmatched bases: 4. The germline V gene encodes CDR1 SGHTA and CDR2 FQGNSA. The CDR3 contains 15 residues. The TCR was taken from a woman aged 40 to 50 with acute COVID-19. The V and J genes are TRBV7-2 and TRBJ2-1; TRBD2 matches 10 bases. The sample taken for sequencing was PBMCs or T cells enriched from blood (not recorded which). CDR3: CASSLGLAWNNEQFF. Here the CDR3 DNA reads TGTGCCAGCAGCTTGGGACTAGCGTGGAACAATGAGCAGTTCTTC.